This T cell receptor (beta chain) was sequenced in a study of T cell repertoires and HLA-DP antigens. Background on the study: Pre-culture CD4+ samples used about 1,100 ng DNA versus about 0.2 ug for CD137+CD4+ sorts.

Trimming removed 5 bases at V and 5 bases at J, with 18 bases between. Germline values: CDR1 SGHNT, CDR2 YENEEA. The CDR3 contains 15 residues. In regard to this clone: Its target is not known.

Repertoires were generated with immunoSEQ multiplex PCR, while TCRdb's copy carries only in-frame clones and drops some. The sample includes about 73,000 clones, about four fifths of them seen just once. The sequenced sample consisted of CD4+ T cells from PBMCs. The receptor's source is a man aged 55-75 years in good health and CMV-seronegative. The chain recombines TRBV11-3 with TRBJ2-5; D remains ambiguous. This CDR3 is CASSAGPSLQETQYF. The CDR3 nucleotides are TGTGCCAGCAGCGCCGGGCCCTCCCTCCAGGAGACCCAGTACTTC.